Listed here are 17 T cell receptor beta chains from one sample, sequenced in a study of T cells in Graves' hyperthyroidism and ophthalmopathy. Amplified TCR beta CDR3 regions came from RNA transcripts. TCR CDR3 underwent first-round RT-PCR with the HTBI primer set. TCRdb passed the multiplex PCR reads through MiXCR, listing each CDR3 protein once. This table holds a few hundred thousand distinct CDR3 sequences, roughly an eighth found once. Sequencing used blood. All receptors derive from a young woman with Graves' hyperthyroidism.

The V gene is TRBV19, the J gene TRBJ1-1, with a weak D call TRBD1 (6 bases). V lost 4 bases, J lost 3 bases, and 18 bases lay in between. There are 16 residues in the CDR3. Germline V gene sequence: CDR1 LNHDA, CDR2 SQIVND (reference sequence). Here the CDR3 reads CASSKLRQARDTEAFF. The CDR3 coding sequence is TGTGCCAGTAGTAAGCTGAGACAGGCCCGGGACACTGAAGCTTTCTTT.

This clonotype was seen a few times. A read error is possible here, since a much larger clone lies one base away. The chain couples TRBV6-5 to TRBJ1-5; the D gene is possibly TRBD1 (6 bases). V shed 8 bases and J shed 7 bases, with 18 bases lying between them. The length of the CDR3 is 14 residues. CDR1 MNHEY and CDR2 SVGAGI come from the germline V gene. The CDR3 sequence: CASRSGVFRQPQHF. CDR3 coding DNA: TGTGCCAGCCGTTCAGGGGTTTTTCGACAGCCCCAGCATTTT.

This clonotype was picked up many times. This chain uses TRBV25-1 with TRBJ2-1; D is undetermined. The CDR3 length is 14 residues. V was shortened by 6 bases and J by 10 bases, with 19 bases between the two germline ends. Germline CDR1 reads MGHDK; CDR2 reads SYGVNS. The CDR3 coding sequence is TGTGCCAGCAGGTCCCTGGACCGCCAAGGGGAGCAGTTCTTC. Residues: CASRSLDRQGEQFF.

This clonotype has ten or more counts. The gene calls are TRBV7-9 and TRBJ2-7, with 8 bases fitting TRBD1. The length of the CDR3 is 14 residues. V gave up 2 bases and J gave up 5 bases; unmatched junction bases: 5. The germline gives CDR1 SEHNR, CDR2 FQNEAQ (reference sequence). The CDR3: CASSLSDRANEQYF. In DNA, the CDR3 is TGTGCCAGCAGCTTATCGGACAGGGCTAACGAGCAGTACTTC.

This clonotype occurred many times. The J gene is TRBJ2-7, the V gene TRBV7-9; the D gene is possibly TRBD2 (5 bases). Trimming cost V 5 bases and J 4 bases, with 12 bases left between them. CDR1 and CDR2 (germline): SEHNR, FQNEAQ (reference sequence). The CDR3 is 13 amino acids. The CDR3 bases are TGTGCCAGCAGCCCAAGGACTGATTACGAGCAGTACTTC. Translation: CASSPRTDYEQYF.

This clonotype was recorded many times. The genes are TRBV12-3 or TRBV12-4 and TRBJ1-4; D unclear. Deletions cut 5 bases from V and 2 bases from J, with 18 bases between. This CDR3 has 17 residues. This chain's CDR3 is CASSGNPGGQTNEKLFF. Written as DNA, the CDR3 is TGTGCCAGCAGTGGCAATCCCGGCGGGCAGACTAATGAAAAACTGTTTTTT.

This chain joins TRBV6-1 and TRBJ2-2; 7 bases agree with TRBD2. Losses at the gene ends were 6 bases for V and 6 bases for J; bases not matched to a gene: 4. Germline-derived CDR1 and CDR2 are MNHNS and SASEGT. The CDR3 has 13 amino acids. The DNA for the CDR3 is TGTGCCAGCAGCTCGGGGAGGGCCGGGGAGCTGTTTTTT. Protein sequence: CASSSGRAGELFF.

Ten or more counts support this clonotype. This chain connects TRBV12-3 or TRBV12-4 to TRBJ2-7; the D gene is possibly TRBD2 (6 bases). This CDR3 comprises 13 residues. With 3 bases removed from V and 7 bases from J, the gap between germline ends came to 13 bases. CDR3 coding DNA: TGTGCCAGCAGTTTTGGGACGGCGGGGGAGCAGTACTTC. Protein product: CASSFGTAGEQYF.

This sequence joins TRBV6-1 and TRBJ1-2, with TRBD1 identical over 7 bases. CDR3 size: 13 residues. Germline V gene data show CDR1 as MNHNS and CDR2 as SASEGT. Losses at the gene ends were 4 bases for V and 4 bases for J; bases not matched to a gene: 3. In nucleotides, the CDR3 is TGTGCCAGCAGTGGAGGGACAGCCTATGGCTACACCTTC. This gives the protein CASSGGTAYGYTF.

This clonotype was observed at least ten times. The CDR3 loop reads CASSDEGGGYTF. Here the CDR3 DNA reads TGTGCCAGCAGTGACGAGGGCGGCGGCTACACCTTC. The rearrangement uses TRBV2 and TRBJ1-2; no firm D call. This CDR3 has 12 residues. The germline V gene encodes CDR1 SNHLY and CDR2 FYNNEI. The V end was cut by 3 bases, the J end by 8 bases, with 10 bases between.

The table lists this clonotype with many counts. The CDR3 is CAISERQGGMETQYF. CDR3 bases: TGTGCCATCAGTGAACGACAGGGTGGCATGGAGACCCAGTACTTC. The rearrangement joins TRBV10-3 to TRBJ2-5; 7 nucleotides line up with TRBD1. Per germline, CDR1 ENHRY and CDR2 SYGVKD. The CDR3 covers 15 residues. Trimming took 3 bases from V and 5 from J; bases not matched to a gene: 9.

The table lists this clonotype with many counts. The V gene is TRBV28, the J gene TRBJ1-6; D is unresolved. The CDR3 is 15 amino acids. Germline lookup yields CDR1 MDHEN and CDR2 SYDVKM. Trimming took off 3 bases at V and 7 bases at J, with 13 bases between the two ends. The DNA for the CDR3 is TGTGCCAGCAGTTTTCCACCCCTTGGCAATTCACCCCTCCACTTT. Amino acid sequence: CASSFPPLGNSPLHF.

This clonotype was recorded many times. The chain couples TRBV2 to TRBJ1-5; D unclear. Germline CDR1 reads SNHLY; CDR2 reads FYNNEI. V was trimmed by 1 base and J by 3 bases, leaving 7 bases between them. This CDR3 is 14 amino acids long. For the CDR3, the DNA is TGTGCCAGCAGTGAAGAGGGTCCCAATCAGCCCCAGCATTTT. Encoded protein: CASSEEGPNQPQHF.

The chain joins TRBV5-6 to TRBJ2-3; D call uncertain. Per the germline V gene, CDR1 is SGHDT and CDR2 is YYEEEE. CDR3 size: 15 residues. Trimming pared 1 base from V and 0 bases from J, leaving 9 bases between. In nucleotides, the CDR3 is TGTGCCAGCAGCTTGTACGGTGCTAGCACAGATACGCAGTATTTT. This sequence encodes CASSLYGASTDTQYF. Based on the CDR3 plus reference TRBV5-6 and TRBJ2-3, the full variable domain is DAGVTQSPTHLIKTRGQQVTLRCSPKSGHDTVSWYQQALGQGPQFIFQYYEEEERQRGNFPDRFSGHQFPNYSSELNVNALLLGDSALYLCASSLYGASTDTQYFGPGTRLTVL.

As concerns this clonotype: A much larger clone lies a single base off, so this may be a read error. The rearrangement joins TRBV7-3 to TRBJ1-3; D gene ambiguous. CDR1 SGHTA and CDR2 FQGTGA come from the germline V gene. The CDR3 consists of 16 residues. CDR3 amino acids: CASSLMGGNSGDTIYF. CDR3 DNA sequence: TGTGCCAGCAGCTTAATGGGCGGAAACTCTGGAGACACCATATATTTT. The full variable domain, with the rest looked up from reference TRBV7-3 and TRBJ1-3, is GAGVSQTPSNKVTEKGKYVELRCDPISGHTALYWYRQSLGQGPEFLIYFQGTGAADDSGLPNDRFFAVRPEGSVSTLKIQRTERGDSAVYLCASSLMGGNSGDTIYFGEGSWLTVV.

The sample holds many counts of this clonotype. This chain uses TRBV20-1 with TRBJ1-1; TRBD1 is a possible D gene (5 bases). With 6 bases removed from V and 3 bases from J, the gap between germline ends came to 17 bases. The CDR3 length is 14 residues. Germline CDR1 is DFQATT and CDR2 is SNEGSKA (reference sequence). The CDR3 sequence: CSAPAAGAYTEAFF. The CDR3 nucleotides read TGCAGTGCCCCGGCGGCCGGGGCTTACACTGAAGCTTTCTTT.

This clonotype was picked up many times. The chain is built from TRBV7-2 and TRBJ1-5; D is ambiguous. The V and J ends lost 4 bases and 7 bases respectively, with 17 bases between them. CDR1 is SGHTA, CDR2 FQGNSA, per germline. The CDR3 covers 15 residues. For the CDR3, the DNA is TGTGCCAGCAGCTCTACATGGCCCGGAGGGCAGCCCCAGCATTTT. The encoded protein is CASSSTWPGGQPQHF.